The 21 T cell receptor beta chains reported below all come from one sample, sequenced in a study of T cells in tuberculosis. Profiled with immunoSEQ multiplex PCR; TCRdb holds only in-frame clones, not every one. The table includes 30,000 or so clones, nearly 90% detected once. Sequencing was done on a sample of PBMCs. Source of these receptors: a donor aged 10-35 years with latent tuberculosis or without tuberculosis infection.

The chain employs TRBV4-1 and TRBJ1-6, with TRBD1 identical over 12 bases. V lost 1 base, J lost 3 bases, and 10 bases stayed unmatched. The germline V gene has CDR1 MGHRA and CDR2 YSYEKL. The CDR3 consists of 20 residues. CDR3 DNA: TGCGCCAGCAGCCAAGGGGGACAGGGGGCATTCGCGGTCTATAATTCACCCCTCCACTTT. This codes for CASSQGGQGAFAVYNSPLHF.

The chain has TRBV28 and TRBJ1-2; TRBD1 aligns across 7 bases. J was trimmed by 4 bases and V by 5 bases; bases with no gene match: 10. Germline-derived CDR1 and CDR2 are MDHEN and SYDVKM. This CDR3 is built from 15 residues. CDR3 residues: CASSMTGKELYGYTF. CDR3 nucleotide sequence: TGTGCCAGCAGTATGACAGGGAAGGAGCTCTATGGCTACACCTTC.

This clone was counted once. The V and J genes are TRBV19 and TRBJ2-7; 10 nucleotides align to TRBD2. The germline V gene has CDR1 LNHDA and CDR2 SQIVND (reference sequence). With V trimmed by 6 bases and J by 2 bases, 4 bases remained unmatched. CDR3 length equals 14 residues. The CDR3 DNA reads TGTGCCAGTAGCCTAGCGGGGGTAACCTACGAGCAGTACTTC. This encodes CASSLAGVTYEQYF.

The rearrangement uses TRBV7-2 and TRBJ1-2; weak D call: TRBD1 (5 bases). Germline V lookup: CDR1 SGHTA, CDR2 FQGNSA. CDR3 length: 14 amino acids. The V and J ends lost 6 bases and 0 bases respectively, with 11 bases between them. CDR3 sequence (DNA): TGTGCCAGCAGAATACAGGTTGCTAACTATGGCTACACCTTC. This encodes CASRIQVANYGYTF.

This chain's CDR3 is CASSEDGGGPGELFF. DNA for the CDR3: TGTGCCAGCAGTGAAGATGGGGGGGGTCCCGGGGAGCTGTTTTTT. The J gene is TRBJ2-2, the V gene TRBV6-1; 7 bases match TRBD2. V dropped 1 base and J dropped 6; count of bases not matched to a gene: 5. CDR1 and CDR2 from the germline V gene are MNHNS and SASEGT. This CDR3 contains 15 residues.

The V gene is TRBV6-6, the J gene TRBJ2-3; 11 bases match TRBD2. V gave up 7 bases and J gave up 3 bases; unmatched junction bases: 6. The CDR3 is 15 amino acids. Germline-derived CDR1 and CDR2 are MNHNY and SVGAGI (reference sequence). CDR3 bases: TGTGCCAGCAATATAGCGGGGGGGCCGACAGATACGCAGTATTTT. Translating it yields CASNIAGGPTDTQYF.

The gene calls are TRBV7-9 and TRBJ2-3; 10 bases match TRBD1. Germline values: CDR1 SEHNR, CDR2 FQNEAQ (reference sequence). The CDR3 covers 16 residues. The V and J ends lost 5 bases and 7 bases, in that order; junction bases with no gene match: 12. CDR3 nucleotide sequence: TGTGCCAGCAGCCTATTCGGGGACAGGGGTTTGAATACGCAGTATTTT. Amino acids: CASSLFGDRGLNTQYF.

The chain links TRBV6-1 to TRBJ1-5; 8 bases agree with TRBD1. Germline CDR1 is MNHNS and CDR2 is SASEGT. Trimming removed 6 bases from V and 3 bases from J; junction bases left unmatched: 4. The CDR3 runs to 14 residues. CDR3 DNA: TGTGCCAGCAGCCCGGGACAGGCCAATCAGCCCCAGCATTTT. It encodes CASSPGQANQPQHF.

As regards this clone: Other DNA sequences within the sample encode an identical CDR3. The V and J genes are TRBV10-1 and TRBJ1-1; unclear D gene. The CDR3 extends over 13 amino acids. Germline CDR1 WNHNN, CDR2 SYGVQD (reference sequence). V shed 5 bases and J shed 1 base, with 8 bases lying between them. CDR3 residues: CASSSDKNTEAFF. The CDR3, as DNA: TGCGCCAGCAGTTCCGACAAGAACACTGAAGCTTTCTTT.

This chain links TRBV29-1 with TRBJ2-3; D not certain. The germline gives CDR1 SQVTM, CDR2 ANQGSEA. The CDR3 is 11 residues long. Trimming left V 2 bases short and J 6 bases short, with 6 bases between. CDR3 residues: CSVELSDTQYF. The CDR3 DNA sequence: TGCAGCGTTGAATTGTCTGATACGCAGTATTTT.

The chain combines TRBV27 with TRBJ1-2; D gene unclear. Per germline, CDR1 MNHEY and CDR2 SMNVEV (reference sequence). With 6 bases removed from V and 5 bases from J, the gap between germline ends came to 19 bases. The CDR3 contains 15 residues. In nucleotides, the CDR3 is TGTGCCAGCAGCTCTTTTAACTCAAAACTATATGGCTACACCTTC. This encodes CASSSFNSKLYGYTF.

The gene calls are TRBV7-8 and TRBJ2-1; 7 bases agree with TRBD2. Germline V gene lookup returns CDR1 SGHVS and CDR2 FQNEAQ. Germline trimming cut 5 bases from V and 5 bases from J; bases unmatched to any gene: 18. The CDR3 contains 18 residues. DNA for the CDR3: TGTGCCAGCAGCCCTTCGAGGCGGGGGAACCCCTACCACAATGAGCAGTTCTTC. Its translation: CASSPSRRGNPYHNEQFF. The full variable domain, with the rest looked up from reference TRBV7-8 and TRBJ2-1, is GAGVSQSPRYKVAKRGQDVALRCDPISGHVSLFWYQQALGQGPEFLTYFQNEAQLDKSGLPSDRFFAERPEGSVSTLKIQRTQQEDSAVYLCASSPSRRGNPYHNEQFFGPGTRLTVL.

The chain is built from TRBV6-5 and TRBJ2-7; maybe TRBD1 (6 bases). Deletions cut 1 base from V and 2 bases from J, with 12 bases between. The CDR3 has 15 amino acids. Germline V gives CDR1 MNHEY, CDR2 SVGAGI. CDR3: CASSYYGTLPYEQYF. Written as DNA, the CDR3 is TGTGCCAGCAGTTACTACGGGACACTTCCCTACGAGCAGTACTTC.

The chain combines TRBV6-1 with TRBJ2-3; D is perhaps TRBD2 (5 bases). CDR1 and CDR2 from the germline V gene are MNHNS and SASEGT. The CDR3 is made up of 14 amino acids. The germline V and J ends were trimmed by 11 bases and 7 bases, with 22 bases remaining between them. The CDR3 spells CAAGAVSIGNTQYF. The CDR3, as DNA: TGTGCCGCCGGAGCGGTCTCCATTGGAAATACGCAGTATTTT.

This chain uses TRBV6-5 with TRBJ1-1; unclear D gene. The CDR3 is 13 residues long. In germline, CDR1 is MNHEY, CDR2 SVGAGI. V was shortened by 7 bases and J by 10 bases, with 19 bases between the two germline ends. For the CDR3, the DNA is TGTGCCAGCACCCTGTCCCCGACTGGAGTAGCTTTCTTT. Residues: CASTLSPTGVAFF.

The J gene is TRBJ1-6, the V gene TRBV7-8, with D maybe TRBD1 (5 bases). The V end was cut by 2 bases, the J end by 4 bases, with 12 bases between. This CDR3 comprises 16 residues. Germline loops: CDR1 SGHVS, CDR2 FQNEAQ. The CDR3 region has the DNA TGTGCCAGCAGCTTACAGGGTCCGGGTTATAATTCACCCCTCCACTTT. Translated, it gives CASSLQGPGYNSPLHF.

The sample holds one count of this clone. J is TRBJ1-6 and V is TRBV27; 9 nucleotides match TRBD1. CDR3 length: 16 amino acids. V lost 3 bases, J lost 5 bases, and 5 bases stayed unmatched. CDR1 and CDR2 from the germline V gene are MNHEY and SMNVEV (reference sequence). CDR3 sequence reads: CASSFRRDRDNSPLHF. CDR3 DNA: TGTGCCAGCAGTTTCCGCCGGGACAGGGATAATTCACCCCTCCACTTT.

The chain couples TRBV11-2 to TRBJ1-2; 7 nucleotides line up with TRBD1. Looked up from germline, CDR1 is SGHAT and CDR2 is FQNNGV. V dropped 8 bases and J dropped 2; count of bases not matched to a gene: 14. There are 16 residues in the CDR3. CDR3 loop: CASRGQAKNLNYGYTF. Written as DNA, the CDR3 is TGTGCCAGCCGAGGACAGGCCAAAAACCTAAACTATGGCTACACCTTC. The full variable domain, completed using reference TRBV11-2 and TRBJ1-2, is EAGVAQSPRYKIIEKRQSVAFWCNPISGHATLYWYQQILGQGPKLLIQFQNNGVVDDSQLPKDRFSAERLKGVDSTLKIQPAKLEDSAVYLCASRGQAKNLNYGYTFGSGTRLTVV.

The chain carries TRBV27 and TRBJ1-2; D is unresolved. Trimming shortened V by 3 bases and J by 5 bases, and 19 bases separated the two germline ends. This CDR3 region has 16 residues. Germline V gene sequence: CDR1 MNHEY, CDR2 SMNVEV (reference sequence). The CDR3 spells CASSFLKMGRPYGYTF. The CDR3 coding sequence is TGTGCCAGCAGTTTCTTAAAAATGGGCCGGCCTTATGGCTACACCTTC.

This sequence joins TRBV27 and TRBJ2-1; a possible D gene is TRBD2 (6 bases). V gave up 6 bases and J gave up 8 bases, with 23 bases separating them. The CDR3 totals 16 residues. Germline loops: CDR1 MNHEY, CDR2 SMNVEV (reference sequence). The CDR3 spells CASSSPGGMGSDEQFF. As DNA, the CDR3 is TGTGCCAGCAGCTCCCCCGGGGGAATGGGGTCGGATGAGCAGTTCTTC.

The CDR3 DNA reads as TGTGCCAGCAGTGATATTTCGGCAGGGGGCACTGAAGCTTTCTTT. Translation: CASSDISAGGTEAFF. This sequence joins TRBV6-1 and TRBJ1-1; 7 nucleotides align to TRBD1. CDR1 MNHNS and CDR2 SASEGT come from the germline V gene. CDR3 size: 15 residues. Trimming cost V 3 bases and J 4 bases; bases outside gene matches: 8.